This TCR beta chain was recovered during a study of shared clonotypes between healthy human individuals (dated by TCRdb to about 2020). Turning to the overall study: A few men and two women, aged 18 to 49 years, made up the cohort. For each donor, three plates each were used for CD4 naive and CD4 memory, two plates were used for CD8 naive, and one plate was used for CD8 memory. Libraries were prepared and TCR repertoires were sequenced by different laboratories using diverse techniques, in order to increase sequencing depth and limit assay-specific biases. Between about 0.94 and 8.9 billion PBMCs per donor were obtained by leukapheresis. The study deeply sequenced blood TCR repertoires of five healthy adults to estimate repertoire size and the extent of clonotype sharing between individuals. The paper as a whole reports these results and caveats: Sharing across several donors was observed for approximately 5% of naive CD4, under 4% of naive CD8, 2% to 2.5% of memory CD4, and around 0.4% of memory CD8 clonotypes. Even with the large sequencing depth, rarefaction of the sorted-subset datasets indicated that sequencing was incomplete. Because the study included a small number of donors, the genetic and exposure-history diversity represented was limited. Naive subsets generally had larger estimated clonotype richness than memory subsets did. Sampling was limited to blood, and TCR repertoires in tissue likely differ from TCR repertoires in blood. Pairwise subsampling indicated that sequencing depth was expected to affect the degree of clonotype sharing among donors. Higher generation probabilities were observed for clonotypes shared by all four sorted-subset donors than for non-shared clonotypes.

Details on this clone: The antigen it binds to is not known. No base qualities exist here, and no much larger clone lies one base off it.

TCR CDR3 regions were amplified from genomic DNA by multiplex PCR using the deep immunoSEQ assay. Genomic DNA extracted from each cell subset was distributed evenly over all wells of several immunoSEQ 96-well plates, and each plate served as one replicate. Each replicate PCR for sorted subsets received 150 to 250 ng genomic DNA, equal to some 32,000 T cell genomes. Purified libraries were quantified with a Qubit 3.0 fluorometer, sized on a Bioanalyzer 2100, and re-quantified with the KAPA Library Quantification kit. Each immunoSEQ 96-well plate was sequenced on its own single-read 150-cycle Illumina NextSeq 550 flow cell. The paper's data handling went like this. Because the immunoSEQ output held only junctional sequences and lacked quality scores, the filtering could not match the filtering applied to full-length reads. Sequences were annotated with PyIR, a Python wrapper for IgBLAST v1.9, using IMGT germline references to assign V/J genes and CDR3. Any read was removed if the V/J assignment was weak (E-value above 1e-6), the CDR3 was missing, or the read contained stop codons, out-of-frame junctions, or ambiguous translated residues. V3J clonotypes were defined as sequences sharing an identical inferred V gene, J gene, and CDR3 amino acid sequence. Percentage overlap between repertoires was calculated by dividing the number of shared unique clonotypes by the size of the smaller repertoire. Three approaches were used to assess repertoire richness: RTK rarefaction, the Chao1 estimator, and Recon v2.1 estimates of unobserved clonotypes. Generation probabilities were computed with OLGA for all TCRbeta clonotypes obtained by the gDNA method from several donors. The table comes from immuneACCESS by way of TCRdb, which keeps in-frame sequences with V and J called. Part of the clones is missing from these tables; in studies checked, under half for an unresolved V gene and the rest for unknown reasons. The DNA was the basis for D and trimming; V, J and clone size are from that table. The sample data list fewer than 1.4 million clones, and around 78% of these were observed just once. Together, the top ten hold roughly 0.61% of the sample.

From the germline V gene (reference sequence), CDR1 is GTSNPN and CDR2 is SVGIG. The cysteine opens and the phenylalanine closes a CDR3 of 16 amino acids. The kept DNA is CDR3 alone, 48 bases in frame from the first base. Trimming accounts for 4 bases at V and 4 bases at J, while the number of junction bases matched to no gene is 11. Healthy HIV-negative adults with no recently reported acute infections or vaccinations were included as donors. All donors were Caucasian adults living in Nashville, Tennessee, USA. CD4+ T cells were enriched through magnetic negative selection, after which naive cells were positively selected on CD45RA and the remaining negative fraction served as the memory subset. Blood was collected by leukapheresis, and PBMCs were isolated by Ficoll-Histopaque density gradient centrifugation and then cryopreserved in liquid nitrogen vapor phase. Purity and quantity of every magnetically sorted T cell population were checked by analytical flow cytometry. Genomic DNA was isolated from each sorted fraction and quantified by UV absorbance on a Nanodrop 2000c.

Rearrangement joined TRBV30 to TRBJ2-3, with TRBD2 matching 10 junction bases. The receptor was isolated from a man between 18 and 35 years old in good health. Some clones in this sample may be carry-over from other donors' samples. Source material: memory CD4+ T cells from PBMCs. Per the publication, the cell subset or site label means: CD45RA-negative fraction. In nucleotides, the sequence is TGTGCCTGGAATAAGGGCCTAGCGGGAGTTCCAGATACGCAGTATTTT. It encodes CAWNKGLAGVPDTQYF.